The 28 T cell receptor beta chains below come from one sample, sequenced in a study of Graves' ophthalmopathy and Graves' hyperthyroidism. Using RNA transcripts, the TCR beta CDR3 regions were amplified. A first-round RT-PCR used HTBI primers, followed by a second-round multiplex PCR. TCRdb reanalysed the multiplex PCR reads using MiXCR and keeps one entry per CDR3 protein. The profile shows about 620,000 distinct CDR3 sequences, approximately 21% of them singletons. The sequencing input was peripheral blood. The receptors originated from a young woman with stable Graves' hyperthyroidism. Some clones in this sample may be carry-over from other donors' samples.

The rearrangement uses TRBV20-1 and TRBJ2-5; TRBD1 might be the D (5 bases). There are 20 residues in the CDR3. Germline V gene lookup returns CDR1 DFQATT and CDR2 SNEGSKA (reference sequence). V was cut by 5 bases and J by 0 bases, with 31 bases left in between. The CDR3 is CSAFLGPATEASVYQETQYF. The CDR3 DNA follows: TGCAGTGCTTTTCTTGGCCCAGCGACAGAGGCCTCAGTGTACCAAGAGACCCAGTACTTC.

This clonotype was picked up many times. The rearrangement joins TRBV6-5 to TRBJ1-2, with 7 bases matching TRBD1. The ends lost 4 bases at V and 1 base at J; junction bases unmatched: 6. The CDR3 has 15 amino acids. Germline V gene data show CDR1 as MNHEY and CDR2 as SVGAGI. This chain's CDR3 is CASSLNRDSNYGYTF. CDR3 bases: TGTGCCAGCAGTTTAAACCGGGACAGTAACTATGGCTACACCTTC.

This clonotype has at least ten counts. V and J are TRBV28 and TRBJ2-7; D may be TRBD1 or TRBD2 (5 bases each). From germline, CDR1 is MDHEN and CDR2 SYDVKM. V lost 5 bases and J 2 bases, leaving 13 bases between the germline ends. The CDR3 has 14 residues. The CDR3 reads CASSATGTTYEQYF. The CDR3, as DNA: TGTGCCAGCAGTGCTACCGGGACGACCTACGAGCAGTACTTC.

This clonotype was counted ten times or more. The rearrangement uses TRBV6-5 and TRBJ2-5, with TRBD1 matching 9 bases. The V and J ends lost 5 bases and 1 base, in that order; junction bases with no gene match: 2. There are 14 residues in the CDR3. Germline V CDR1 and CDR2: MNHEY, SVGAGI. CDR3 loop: CASSLQGAQETQYF. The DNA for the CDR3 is TGTGCCAGCAGTCTACAGGGGGCCCAAGAGACCCAGTACTTC.

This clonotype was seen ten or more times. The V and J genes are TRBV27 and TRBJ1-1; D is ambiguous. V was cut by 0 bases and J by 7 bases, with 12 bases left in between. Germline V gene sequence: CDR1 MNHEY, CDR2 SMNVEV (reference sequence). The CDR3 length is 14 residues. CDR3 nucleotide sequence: TGTGCCAGCAGTTTATCAGGTGATTGGAGTGAAGCTTTCTTT. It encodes CASSLSGDWSEAFF.

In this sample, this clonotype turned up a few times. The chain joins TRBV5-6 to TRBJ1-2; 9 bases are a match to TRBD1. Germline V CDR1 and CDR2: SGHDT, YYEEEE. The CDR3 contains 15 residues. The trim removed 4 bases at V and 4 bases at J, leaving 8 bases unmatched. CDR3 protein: CASSATGTGIYGYTF. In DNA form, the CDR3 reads TGTGCCAGCAGCGCAACCGGGACAGGGATCTATGGCTACACCTTC.

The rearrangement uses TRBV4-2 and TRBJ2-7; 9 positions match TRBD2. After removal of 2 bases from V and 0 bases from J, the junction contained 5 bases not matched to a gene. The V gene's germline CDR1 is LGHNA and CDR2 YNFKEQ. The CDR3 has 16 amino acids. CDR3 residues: CASSQIAGEPSYEQYF. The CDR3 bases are TGTGCCAGCAGCCAAATAGCGGGAGAACCCTCCTACGAGCAGTACTTC.

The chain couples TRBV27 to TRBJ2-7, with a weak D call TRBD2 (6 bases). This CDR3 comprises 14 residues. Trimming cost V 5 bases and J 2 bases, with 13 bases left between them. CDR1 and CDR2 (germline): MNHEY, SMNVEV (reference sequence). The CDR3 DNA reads TGTGCCAGCAGTCCCCTGGGACTTGCCTACGAGCAGTACTTC. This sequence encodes CASSPLGLAYEQYF.

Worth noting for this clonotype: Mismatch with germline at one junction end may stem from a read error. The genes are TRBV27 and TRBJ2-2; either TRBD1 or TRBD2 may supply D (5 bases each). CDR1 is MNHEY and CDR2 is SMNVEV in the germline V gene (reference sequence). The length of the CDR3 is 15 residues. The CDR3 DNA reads TGTGCCTGCAGTCCCCCCCGGGACCACACCGGGGAGCTATTTTTT. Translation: CACSPPRDHTGELFF.

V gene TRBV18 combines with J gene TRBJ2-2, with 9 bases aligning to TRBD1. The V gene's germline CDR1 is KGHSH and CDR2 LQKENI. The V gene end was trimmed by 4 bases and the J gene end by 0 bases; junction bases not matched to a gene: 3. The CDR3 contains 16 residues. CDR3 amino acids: CASSRGQGPNTGELFF. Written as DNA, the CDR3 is TGTGCCAGCTCACGGGGACAGGGCCCGAACACCGGGGAGCTGTTTTTT.

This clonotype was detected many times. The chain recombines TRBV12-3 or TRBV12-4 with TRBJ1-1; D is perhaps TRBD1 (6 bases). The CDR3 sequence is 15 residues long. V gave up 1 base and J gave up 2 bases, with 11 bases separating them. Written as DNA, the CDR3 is TGTGCCAGCAGTTTAGGACAGGTGTTTAACACTGAAGCTTTCTTT. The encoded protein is CASSLGQVFNTEAFF.

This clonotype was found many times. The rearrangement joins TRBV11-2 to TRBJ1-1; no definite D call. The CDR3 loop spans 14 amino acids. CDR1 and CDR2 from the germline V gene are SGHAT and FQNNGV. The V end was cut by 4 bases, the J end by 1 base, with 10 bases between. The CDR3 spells CASSSDSTNTEAFF. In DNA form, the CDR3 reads TGTGCCAGCAGCTCGGATAGTACGAACACTGAAGCTTTCTTT. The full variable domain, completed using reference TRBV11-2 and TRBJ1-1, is EAGVAQSPRYKIIEKRQSVAFWCNPISGHATLYWYQQILGQGPKLLIQFQNNGVVDDSQLPKDRFSAERLKGVDSTLKIQPAKLEDSAVYLCASSSDSTNTEAFFGQGTRLTVV.

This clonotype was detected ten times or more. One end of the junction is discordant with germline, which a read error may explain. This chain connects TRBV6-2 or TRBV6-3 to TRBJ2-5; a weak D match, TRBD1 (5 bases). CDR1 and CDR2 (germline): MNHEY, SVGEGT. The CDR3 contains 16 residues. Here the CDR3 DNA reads TGTGCCAGCAGTTACGGGCAGGGCGGTTTGCAAGAGACCCGGTACTTC. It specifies CASSYGQGGLQETRYF.

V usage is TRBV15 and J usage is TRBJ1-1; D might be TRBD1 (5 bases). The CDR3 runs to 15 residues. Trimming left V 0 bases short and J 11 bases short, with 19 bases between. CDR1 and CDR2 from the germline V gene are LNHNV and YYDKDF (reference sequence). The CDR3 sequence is CATSRDGAHQGGAFF. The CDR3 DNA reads TGTGCCACCAGCAGAGATGGGGCACATCAAGGTGGGGCTTTCTTT.

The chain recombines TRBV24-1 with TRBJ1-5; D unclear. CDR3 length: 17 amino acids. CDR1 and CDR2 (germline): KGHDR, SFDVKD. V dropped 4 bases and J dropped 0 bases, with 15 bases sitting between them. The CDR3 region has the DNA TGTGCCACCAGTGAGCAGATGCTAGTCCATAGCAATCAGCCCCAGCATTTT. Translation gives CATSEQMLVHSNQPQHF.

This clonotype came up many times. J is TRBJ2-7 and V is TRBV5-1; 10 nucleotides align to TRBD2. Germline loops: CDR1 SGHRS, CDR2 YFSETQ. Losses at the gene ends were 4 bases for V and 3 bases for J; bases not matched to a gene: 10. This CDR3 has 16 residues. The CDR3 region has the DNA TGCGCCAGCAGCCTGTATAACAGCGGGGGGGTCTACGAGCAGTACTTC. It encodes CASSLYNSGGVYEQYF.

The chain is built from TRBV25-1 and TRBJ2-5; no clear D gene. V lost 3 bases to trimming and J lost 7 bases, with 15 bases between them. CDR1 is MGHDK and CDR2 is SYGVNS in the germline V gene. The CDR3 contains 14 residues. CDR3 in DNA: TGTGCCAGCAGTGAGATCGACCCTGAAGGGACCCAGTACTTC. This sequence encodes CASSEIDPEGTQYF. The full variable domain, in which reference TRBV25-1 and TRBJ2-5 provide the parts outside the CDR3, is EADIYQTPRYLVIGTGKKITLECSQTMGHDKMYWYQQDPGMELHLIHYSYGVNSTEKGDLSSESTVSRIRTEHFPLTLESARPSHTSQYLCASSEIDPEGTQYFGPGTRLLVL.

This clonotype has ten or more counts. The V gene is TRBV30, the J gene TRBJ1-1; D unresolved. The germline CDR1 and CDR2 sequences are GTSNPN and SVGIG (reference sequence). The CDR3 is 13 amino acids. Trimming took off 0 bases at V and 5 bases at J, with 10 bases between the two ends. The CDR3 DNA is TGTGCCTGGAGTGTCTGGACGGGAACTGAAGCTTTCTTT. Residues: CAWSVWTGTEAFF.

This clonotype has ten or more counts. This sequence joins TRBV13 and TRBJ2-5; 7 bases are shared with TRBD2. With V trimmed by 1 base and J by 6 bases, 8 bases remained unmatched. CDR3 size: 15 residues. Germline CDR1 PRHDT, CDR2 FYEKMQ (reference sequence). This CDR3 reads CASSLESGGMKTQYF. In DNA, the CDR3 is TGTGCCAGCAGCTTAGAGTCCGGGGGGATGAAGACCCAGTACTTC. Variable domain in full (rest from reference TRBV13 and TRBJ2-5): AAGVIQSPRHLIKEKRETATLKCYPIPRHDTVYWYQQGPGQDPQFLISFYEKMQSDKGSIPDRFSAQQFSDYHSELNMSSLELGDSALYFCASSLESGGMKTQYFGPGTRLLVL.

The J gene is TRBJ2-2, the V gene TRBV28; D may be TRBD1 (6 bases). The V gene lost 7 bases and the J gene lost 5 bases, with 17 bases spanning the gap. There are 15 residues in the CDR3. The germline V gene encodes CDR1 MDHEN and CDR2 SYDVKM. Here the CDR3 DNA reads TGTGCCAGCATTAATGGGGGCTCCGGGACCGGGGAGCTGTTTTTT. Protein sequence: CASINGGSGTGELFF.

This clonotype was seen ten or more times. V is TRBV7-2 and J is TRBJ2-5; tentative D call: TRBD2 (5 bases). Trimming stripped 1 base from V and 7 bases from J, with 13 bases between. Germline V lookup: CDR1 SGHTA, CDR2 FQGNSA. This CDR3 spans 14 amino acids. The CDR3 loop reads CASSLEGGLGTQYF. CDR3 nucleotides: TGTGCCAGCAGCTTAGAAGGAGGCCTGGGGACCCAGTACTTC.

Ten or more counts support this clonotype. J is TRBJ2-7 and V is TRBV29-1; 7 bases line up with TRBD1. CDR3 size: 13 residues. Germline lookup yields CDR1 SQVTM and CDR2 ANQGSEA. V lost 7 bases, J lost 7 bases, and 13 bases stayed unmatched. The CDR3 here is CSGRDSSEGEQYF. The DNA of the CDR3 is TGCAGCGGCCGGGACAGCAGCGAGGGAGAGCAGTACTTC.

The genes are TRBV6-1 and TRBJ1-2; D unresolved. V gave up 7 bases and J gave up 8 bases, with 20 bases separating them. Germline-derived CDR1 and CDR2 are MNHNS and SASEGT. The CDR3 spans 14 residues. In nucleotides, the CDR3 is TGTGCCAGCATCTCACCCACCCCCCTCGAAGGCTACACCTTC. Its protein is CASISPTPLEGYTF.

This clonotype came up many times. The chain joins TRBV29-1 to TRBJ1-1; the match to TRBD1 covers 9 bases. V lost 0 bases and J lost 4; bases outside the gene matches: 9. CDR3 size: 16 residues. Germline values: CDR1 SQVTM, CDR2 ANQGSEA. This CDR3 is CSVEDWTGVFSTEAFF. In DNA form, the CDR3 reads TGCAGCGTTGAAGATTGGACAGGGGTATTTAGCACTGAAGCTTTCTTT.

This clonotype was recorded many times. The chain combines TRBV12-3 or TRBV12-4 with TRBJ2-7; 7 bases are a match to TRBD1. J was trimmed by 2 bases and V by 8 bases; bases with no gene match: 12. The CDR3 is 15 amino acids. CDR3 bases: TGTGCCAGCGGATTGGAAACAGGGGATGCCTACGAGCAGTACTTC. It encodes CASGLETGDAYEQYF.

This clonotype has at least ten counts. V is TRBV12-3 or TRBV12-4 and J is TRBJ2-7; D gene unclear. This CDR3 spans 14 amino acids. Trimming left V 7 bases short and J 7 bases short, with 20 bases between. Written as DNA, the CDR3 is TGTGCCAGCACCCAGGCGGAAACGGTCTGGGAGCAGTACTTC. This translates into CASTQAETVWEQYF.

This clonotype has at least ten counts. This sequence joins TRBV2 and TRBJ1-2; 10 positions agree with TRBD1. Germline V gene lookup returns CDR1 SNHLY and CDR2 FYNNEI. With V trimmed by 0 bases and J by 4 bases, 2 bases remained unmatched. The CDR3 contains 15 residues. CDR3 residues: CASSEARTGGYGYTF. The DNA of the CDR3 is TGTGCCAGCAGTGAAGCACGGACAGGGGGCTATGGCTACACCTTC.

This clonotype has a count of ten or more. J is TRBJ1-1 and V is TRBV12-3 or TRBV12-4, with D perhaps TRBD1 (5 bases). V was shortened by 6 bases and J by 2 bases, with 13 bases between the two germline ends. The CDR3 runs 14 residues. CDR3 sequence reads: CASSLDIPNTEAFF. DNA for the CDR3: TGTGCCAGCAGCCTGGACATTCCAAACACTGAAGCTTTCTTT.